The 3 T cell receptor beta chains presented below share a single source sample, sequenced in a study of regulatory T cells. The study's findings and limits: In CD3G-deficient patients, conventional CD4+ T cells were enriched for hydrophobic CDR3 residues at positions 6 and 7.

Amplification used 52 TRBV primers and 13 TRBJ primers. Here immunoSEQ multiplex PCR was the method, and the copy in TCRdb shows in-frame clones only, minus some. The sample lists around 16,000 clones; around 80% were seen once. These receptors have no known antigen. Sequencing was performed on conventional CD4+ T cells sorted from blood. These receptors all come from a young adult with CD3G deficiency.

The genes are TRBV10-3 and TRBJ2-7, with 8 positions matching TRBD1. The CDR3 is made up of 13 amino acids. Germline V gives CDR1 ENHRY, CDR2 SYGVKD. Trimming removed 6 bases from V and 4 bases from J; junction bases left unmatched: 5. CDR3 amino acids: CAISRDRSYEQYF. The CDR3, as DNA: TGTGCCATCAGCCGGGACAGGAGTTACGAGCAGTACTTC.

The chain couples TRBV20-1 to TRBJ1-2; D gene unclear. CDR1 is DFQATT and CDR2 is SNEGSKA in the germline V gene (reference sequence). The CDR3 runs 11 residues. Trimming shortened V by 3 bases and J by 1 base, and 3 bases separated the two germline ends. The CDR3 loop reads CSASLNYGYTF. CDR3 sequence (DNA): TGCAGTGCTAGTCTTAACTATGGCTACACCTTC.

The chain links TRBV5-1 to TRBJ2-7; no definite D call. V shed 5 bases and J shed 7 bases, with 13 bases lying between them. The CDR3 loop spans 12 amino acids. Germline loops: CDR1 SGHRS, CDR2 YFSETQ. The CDR3 protein is CASRSGLGEQYF. The CDR3 nucleotides read TGCGCCAGCAGGAGTGGCTTAGGGGAGCAGTACTTC. Looking up the rest from reference TRBV5-1 and TRBJ2-7 gives the full variable domain: KAGVTQTPRYLIKTRGQQVTLSCSPISGHRSVSWYQQTPGQGLQFLFEYFSETQRNKGNFPGRFSGRQFSNSRSEMNVSTLELGDSALYLCASRSGLGEQYFGPGTRLTVT.